This TCR beta chain was sequenced for a study of T cell repertoires in cytomegalovirus infection. Across the whole study: Indicated by public TCR beta signatures were CMV infection and matching HLA type.

This clonotype was counted ten times or more. Its target is unknown. Losses at the gene ends were 4 bases for V and 1 base for J; bases not matched to a gene: 1. The CDR3 contains 15 residues. The germline gives CDR1 SGHTA, CDR2 FQGNSA. Study-level findings and limits: Pooled public TCR beta family frequency picked out CMV carriers with the relevant HLA. HLA-C-restricted CMV clonotypes gave the most frequent clonotype in two of eight donors.

In TCRdb, the reads were re-called with MiXCR into one record per CDR3 protein. The data contain about 250,000 distinct CDR3 sequences, 9% to 15% of them singletons. The specimen was PBMCs. This clonotype was sampled from a human donor in good health (CMV status not recorded). Some clones in this sample may be carry-over from other donors' samples. The chain uses TRBV7-2 and TRBJ2-7, with TRBD2 matching 13 bases. CDR3 bases: TGTGCCAGCAGCTGGGGACTAGCGGGGTCCTACGAGCAGTACTTC. It encodes CASSWGLAGSYEQYF.